These 18 T cell receptor beta chains were all obtained from the same sample, sequenced in a study of blood T cell repertoires in COVID-19 (dated by TCRdb to 2020 to 2022). The library was built by means of the immunoSEQ multiplex PCR assay. TCRdb retrieved this table from immuneACCESS and kept in-frame rearrangements only. Not all clones are present; in checked studies, unresolved V genes account for under half, and no reason is known for the remainder. Counted in this sample were approximately 76,000 clones; roughly 83% of them appeared once. The top ten hold around 6% of the sample. Sequences were obtained from peripheral blood. The receptor source for this set is a woman aged 60-75 years with acute or convalescent COVID-19.

As DNA, the CDR3 is TGTGCCAGCAGGAGAGGGCCTGAAGCTTTCTTT. As protein: CASRRGPEAFF. The chain carries TRBV2 and TRBJ1-1; D uncertain. V dropped 6 bases and J dropped 6 bases, with 8 bases sitting between them. The CDR3 has 11 amino acids. Germline assignment: CDR1 SNHLY and CDR2 FYNNEI.

V and J are TRBV6-4 and TRBJ2-2, with D maybe TRBD1 (7 bases). CDR1 is MRHNA, CDR2 SNTAGT, per germline. Trimming cost V 2 bases and J 4 bases, with 14 bases left between them. The CDR3 consists of 16 residues. This chain's CDR3 is CASSDHRGGGTGELFF. As DNA, the CDR3 is TGTGCCAGCAGTGACCACAGGGGAGGTGGCACCGGGGAGCTGTTTTTT.

The CDR3 DNA is TGTGCCAGCAGCTGGGGGGACTACTACAATGAGCAGTTCTTC. This translates into CASSWGDYYNEQFF. This chain joins TRBV7-2 and TRBJ2-1; 7 bases line up with TRBD2. The CDR3 consists of 14 residues. Germline CDR1 and CDR2: SGHTA and FQGNSA. Trimming at V came to 4 bases and at J to 3 bases, leaving 3 bases not matched to a gene.

The rearrangement links TRBV6-1 to TRBJ2-1; no clear D. With 3 bases removed from V and 2 bases from J, the gap between germline ends came to 14 bases. The germline V gene has CDR1 MNHNS and CDR2 SASEGT. This CDR3 has 16 residues. This chain's CDR3 is CASSDRLGRPYNEQFF. The CDR3 coding sequence is TGTGCCAGCAGTGACCGGTTGGGCAGACCCTACAATGAGCAGTTCTTC.

The rearrangement links TRBV10-3 to TRBJ2-7; D may be TRBD2 (5 bases). Germline lookup yields CDR1 ENHRY and CDR2 SYGVKD. The CDR3 has 13 amino acids. V lost 3 bases, J lost 4 bases, and 10 bases lay in between. CDR3: CAISEPGKYEQYF. In DNA form, the CDR3 reads TGTGCCATCAGTGAACCGGGGAAATACGAGCAGTACTTC.

This clone has only a few counts. Other DNA sequences in the sample encode the same CDR3. This chain links TRBV18 with TRBJ1-2; TRBD1 is a possible D gene (6 bases). The V end lost 0 bases, the J end lost 7 bases, and 9 bases lay between the germline ends. The CDR3 loop spans 13 amino acids. The germline V gene has CDR1 KGHSH and CDR2 LQKENI. CDR3 loop: CASSPPSRGGYTF. For the CDR3, the DNA is TGTGCCAGCTCACCACCTTCCAGGGGTGGCTACACCTTC.

The CDR3 nucleotides are TGTGCCAGCAGTTGGGACAGGGCGGATTCACCCCTCCACTTT. Its translation: CASSWDRADSPLHF. V and J are TRBV27 and TRBJ1-6, with 9 bases fitting TRBD1. The V and J ends lost 4 bases and 8 bases, in that order; junction bases with no gene match: 3. CDR1 and CDR2 from the germline V gene are MNHEY and SMNVEV (reference sequence). The CDR3 contains 14 residues.

The CDR3 loop is CSASPGTGVVQPQHF. The CDR3 DNA reads as TGCAGTGCTAGTCCCGGGACAGGGGTGGTTCAGCCCCAGCATTTT. The chain is built from TRBV20-1 and TRBJ1-5, with 10 nucleotides matching TRBD1. Germline V gene data show CDR1 as DFQATT and CDR2 as SNEGSKA (reference sequence). The CDR3 sequence is 15 residues long. The ends lost 3 bases at V and 6 bases at J; junction bases unmatched: 8.

The V call is TRBV28, the J call TRBJ2-7; tentatively, D is TRBD2 (6 bases). The V gene's germline CDR1 is MDHEN and CDR2 SYDVKM. The CDR3 is 12 residues long. Trimming left V 8 bases short and J 2 bases short, with 10 bases between. The CDR3 sequence: CASGGYPYEQYF. DNA of the CDR3: TGTGCCAGCGGAGGGTACCCCTACGAGCAGTACTTC.

The V call is TRBV30, the J call TRBJ2-7; 10 bases match TRBD2. Germline loops: CDR1 GTSNPN, CDR2 SVGIG (reference sequence). The CDR3 sequence is 15 residues long. V lost 3 bases, J lost 9 bases, and 14 bases stayed unmatched. Written as DNA, the CDR3 is TGTGCCTGGAGAATGGAACTAGCGGGGATTGGAGGGCAGTACTTC. Protein product: CAWRMELAGIGGQYF.

V and J are TRBV30 and TRBJ2-2; no clear D gene. This CDR3 comprises 15 residues. V dropped 2 bases and J dropped 2 bases, with 12 bases sitting between them. Looked up from germline, CDR1 is GTSNPN and CDR2 is SVGIG (reference sequence). The CDR3 region has the DNA TGTGCCTGGAGTCTGAGGATTCTAAACACCGGGGAGCTGTTTTTT. Amino acid sequence: CAWSLRILNTGELFF.

J is TRBJ2-3 and V is TRBV29-1; D is uncertain. CDR1 is SQVTM, CDR2 ANQGSEA, per germline. Between the trimmed V and J ends, which lost 5 bases and 4 bases, there was a span of 13 bases. This CDR3 is 13 amino acids long. The CDR3 reads CSVQTPRADTQYF. CDR3 nucleotide sequence: TGCAGCGTTCAGACCCCACGGGCAGATACGCAGTATTTT.

The rearrangement links TRBV19 to TRBJ2-3, with 7 bases aligning to TRBD2. Germline loops: CDR1 LNHDA, CDR2 SQIVND (reference sequence). J was trimmed by 8 bases and V by 1 base; bases with no gene match: 0. The CDR3 is 12 residues long. The CDR3 DNA reads TGTGCCAGTAGTATAGGCGGGAGTACGCAGTATTTT. It translates to CASSIGGSTQYF.

This chain connects TRBV24-1 to TRBJ2-1; D gene unclear. There are 11 residues in the CDR3. Germline CDR1 is KGHDR and CDR2 is SFDVKD. V lost 10 bases to trimming and J lost 6 bases, with 9 bases between them. The CDR3: CATSDRNEQFF. CDR3 nucleotide sequence: TGTGCCACGAGCGACCGCAATGAGCAGTTCTTC.

The chain uses TRBV5-5 and TRBJ2-2, with a tentative D call TRBD2 (5 bases). Trimming removed 0 bases at V and 1 base at J, with 7 bases between. This CDR3 spans 15 amino acids. Germline V gene lookup returns CDR1 SGHKS and CDR2 YYEKEE (reference sequence). The CDR3 spells CASSLATKNTGELFF. DNA for the CDR3: TGTGCCAGCAGCTTGGCGACTAAGAACACCGGGGAGCTGTTTTTT.

This clone was counted a single time. The gene calls are TRBV24-1 and TRBJ1-2, with 7 bases aligning to TRBD1. The CDR3 consists of 13 residues. V was clipped by 4 bases and J by 8 bases; unmatched bases: 6. CDR1 KGHDR and CDR2 SFDVKD come from the germline V gene. This chain's CDR3 is CATSEGTAWGYTF. DNA of the CDR3: TGTGCCACCAGTGAGGGGACAGCGTGGGGCTACACCTTC.

The gene calls are TRBV30 and TRBJ1-2, with unresolved D. V lost 0 bases, J lost 0 bases, and 11 bases lay in between. This CDR3 is 15 amino acids long. Germline assignment: CDR1 GTSNPN and CDR2 SVGIG (reference sequence). The CDR3 nucleotides read TGTGCCTGGAGTGTACGGGTATTAGCTAACTATGGCTACACCTTC. It codes for CAWSVRVLANYGYTF.

The count of this clone is one. The chain is built from TRBV6-5 and TRBJ1-6, with a weak D call TRBD1 (6 bases). CDR3 size: 16 residues. Per the germline V gene, CDR1 is MNHEY and CDR2 is SVGAGI. V was clipped by 2 bases and J by 10 bases, with 18 bases between them. The CDR3 DNA sequence: TGTGCCAGCAGTTACAGCGGGGGGCAGGGGAACTCACCCCTCCACTTT. Amino acid sequence: CASSYSGGQGNSPLHF.